This record looks at one TCR beta chain sequence and its context. Measured with immunoSEQ multiplex PCR; TCRdb has only the in-frame clones, and not every one. The top ten hold 0.88% of the sample, which has tens of thousands of clones, approximately 46% seen once. The data derive from a study of graft-versus-host responses after intestinal transplantation. With 5 bases clipped from V and 3 bases from J, the junction kept 8 bases outside the gene matches. This CDR3 contains 15 residues. Germline values: CDR1 MNHEY, CDR2 SVGAGI. The sequence came from a human patient who received an intestinal transplant. The genes are TRBV6-5 and TRBJ2-7; 9 nucleotides agree with TRBD1. This specimen consisted of alloreactive CD4+ T cells from a mixed lymphocyte reaction culture, obtained before intestinal transplant. The subset was: CFSE-low proliferating T cells sorted from roughly six-day pre-transplant mixed lymphocyte reaction (GvH or HvG direction). CDR3 in amino acids: CASSALGQGDYEQYF. CDR3 in DNA: TGTGCCAGCAGTGCCCTGGGACAGGGAGACTACGAGCAGTACTTC.